These 10 T cell receptor beta chains originate from one sample sequenced in a study of metastatic and nonmetastatic thyroid tumors. No patient had received any treatment before thyroid surgery. MiXCR was used by TCRdb to re-call the PCR reads. The sample records about 30,000 clones, about a third being singletons. Sequencing was done on a sample of tumor tissue. These receptors all come from a female donor with papillary thyroid cancer or a benign thyroid nodule (not recorded which). Some clones in this sample may be carry-over from other donors' samples.

This chain uses TRBV4-3 with TRBJ1-2, with 7 positions matching TRBD1. J was trimmed by 7 bases and V by 5 bases; bases with no gene match: 7. Germline CDR1 is LGHNA and CDR2 is YSLEER. The CDR3 runs 13 residues. CDR3 DNA sequence: TGCGCCAGCAGCAAGACAGGGTTTGGTGGCTACACCTTC. This gives the protein CASSKTGFGGYTF.

This clone was recorded a few times. The rearrangement links TRBV6-1 to TRBJ1-2; 9 bases match TRBD1. This CDR3 is 13 amino acids long. With V trimmed by 5 bases and J by 8 bases, 6 bases remained unmatched. Germline V lookup: CDR1 MNHNS, CDR2 SASEGT. This chain's CDR3 is CASSRDREGGYTF. The CDR3 DNA follows: TGTGCCAGCAGTAGGGACAGGGAAGGCGGCTACACCTTC.

The rearrangement links TRBV12-3 or TRBV12-4 to TRBJ1-4; maybe TRBD1 (5 bases). V lost 3 bases and J lost 8, with 13 bases in between. CDR3 length: 14 residues. CDR3 in amino acids: CASSLSRVGEKLFF. CDR3 in DNA: TGTGCCAGCAGTTTGAGCAGGGTGGGAGAAAAACTGTTTTTT.

This clone was counted a few times. The genes are TRBV28 and TRBJ2-7; D is perhaps TRBD2 (5 bases). The CDR3 is 13 residues long. With 10 bases removed from V and 1 base from J, the gap between germline ends came to 14 bases. Germline CDR1 and CDR2: MDHEN and SYDVKM. As DNA, the CDR3 is TGTGCCAATGGACCGACGGGGTCCTACGAGCAGTACTTC. Residues: CANGPTGSYEQYF.

The rearrangement links TRBV6-1 to TRBJ2-1; perhaps TRBD1 as D (6 bases). The CDR3 is made up of 14 amino acids. Germline values: CDR1 MNHNS, CDR2 SASEGT. The ends were cut back, 6 bases at V and 7 bases at J, with 16 bases in the middle. The CDR3 region is CASSRQGSRNEQFF. CDR3 coding DNA: TGTGCCAGCAGCAGGCAGGGGTCGCGTAATGAGCAGTTCTTC.

V and J are TRBV11-2 and TRBJ1-1; unclear D gene. Looked up from germline, CDR1 is SGHAT and CDR2 is FQNNGV. CDR3 length equals 12 residues. V was shortened by 6 bases and J by 4 bases, with 9 bases between the two germline ends. Written as DNA, the CDR3 is TGTGCCAGCAGGACCGGGGTCACTGAAGCTTTCTTT. Translation: CASRTGVTEAFF.

This clone was detected a few times. The chain employs TRBV19 and TRBJ1-1; 8 bases are a match to TRBD1. This CDR3 is 17 amino acids long. Losses at the gene ends were 5 bases for V and 3 bases for J; bases not matched to a gene: 14. Germline V gene data show CDR1 as LNHDA and CDR2 as SQIVND (reference sequence). CDR3 in amino acids: CASSYGAGGEIDTEAFF. CDR3 nucleotides: TGTGCCAGTAGTTACGGCGCAGGGGGCGAGATCGACACTGAAGCTTTCTTT. The full variable domain, in which reference TRBV19 and TRBJ1-1 provide the parts outside the CDR3, is DGGITQSPKYLFRKEGQNVTLSCEQNLNHDAMYWYRQDPGQGLRLIYYSQIVNDFQKGDIAEGYSVSREKKESFPLTVTSAQKNPTAFYLCASSYGAGGEIDTEAFFGQGTRLTVV.

This clone occurred a few times. The chain links TRBV19 to TRBJ2-3, with 10 nucleotides matching TRBD1. This CDR3 region has 13 residues. Per germline, CDR1 LNHDA and CDR2 SQIVND (reference sequence). Trimming cost V 6 bases and J 6 bases; bases outside gene matches: 3. For the CDR3, the DNA is TGTGCCAGTAGCATGGGACAGGGGGATACGCAGTATTTT. The encoded protein is CASSMGQGDTQYF.

Here the CDR3 reads CATRPGTAYKDTQYF. The CDR3, as DNA: TGTGCCACAAGGCCCGGGACGGCCTATAAAGATACGCAGTATTTT. The chain combines TRBV6-1 with TRBJ2-3; D may match TRBD1 or TRBD2 (5 bases each). Germline CDR1 MNHNS, CDR2 SASEGT. The CDR3 totals 15 residues. Trimming cost V 10 bases and J 5 bases, with 22 bases left between them.

V usage is TRBV7-2 and J usage is TRBJ2-3, with D perhaps TRBD2 (5 bases). Germline V lookup: CDR1 SGHTA, CDR2 FQGNSA. The germline V and J ends were trimmed by 0 bases and 2 bases, with 6 bases remaining between them. The CDR3 runs 14 residues. CDR3 in DNA: TGTGCCAGCAGCTTAGCGGGAGACACAGATACGCAGTATTTT. Translation gives CASSLAGDTDTQYF.